This TCR delta chain came from a study of γδ T cells in repeated Plasmodium falciparum infection. Gammadelta T cells were flow-sorted from PBMC into Vgamma9/Vdelta2+ and Vdelta2-negative populations for bulk analysis. TCRdb ran CATT on the multiplex PCR reads. Seen here are 70,000 to 95,000 delta-chain clones, roughly 1.4% observed once, and the top ten hold under 10%. Germline values: CDR1 TSWWSYY, CDR2 QGS. The CDR3 is made up of 26 amino acids. The trim removed 0 bases at V and 0 bases at J, leaving 30 bases unmatched. Turning to this clone: Translating this DNA gives a protein that differs at residue 8 from the TCRdb one, which belongs to a much larger clone; a read error is likely, and the protein shown is this translation.

The chain links TRDV1 to TRDJ1; 11 bases match TRDD3. The TCR was taken from a pool of human donors (malaria-infected and uninfected, not separated). Sequencing was done on a sample of gamma-delta T cells from blood. CDR3 nucleotides: TGTGCTCTTGGGGAACTAGGGTCGCACTGGGGGATATTTAGGCCTCATCCTTTACCTTACACCGATAAACTCATCTTT. Translated, it gives CALGELGSHWGIFRPHPLPYTDKLIF.